The 29 T cell receptor beta chains reported below all come from one sample, sequenced in a study of metastatic and nonmetastatic thyroid tumors. TCRdb redid the clone calls on the PCR reads using MiXCR. This table holds around 21,000 clones, around two fifths found once. Every patient underwent thyroid surgery untreated. The specimen sequenced was tumor tissue. The receptor set was obtained from a female donor with papillary thyroid cancer or a benign thyroid nodule (not recorded which). Some clones in this sample may be carry-over from other donors' samples.

This clone has more than one count but fewer than ten. The chain links TRBV28 to TRBJ1-6, with a possible D match to TRBD1 (5 bases). The germline V gene encodes CDR1 MDHEN and CDR2 SYDVKM. CDR3 length: 15 residues. Trimming removed 2 bases at V and 7 bases at J, with 12 bases between. This chain's CDR3 is CASSLGDPMNSPLHF. Written as DNA, the CDR3 is TGTGCCAGCAGTTTAGGGGACCCCATGAATTCACCCCTCCACTTT.

The chain carries TRBV12-3 or TRBV12-4 and TRBJ1-4, with D tentatively TRBD1 (6 bases). There are 13 residues in the CDR3. V shed 6 bases and J shed 5 bases, with 10 bases lying between them. Here the CDR3 DNA reads TGTGCCAGCAGCACCGACAGGAATGAAAAACTGTTTTTT. Amino acids: CASSTDRNEKLFF.

The chain links TRBV11-2 to TRBJ2-7; TRBD2 matches 13 bases. The CDR3 loop spans 14 amino acids. The trim removed 6 bases at V and 7 bases at J, leaving 6 bases unmatched. In germline, CDR1 is SGHAT, CDR2 FQNNGV. DNA for the CDR3: TGTGCCAGCAGTCGGACTAGCGGGGGTAGTGAGCAGTACTTC. Residues: CASSRTSGGSEQYF.

V is TRBV28 and J is TRBJ1-5; D perhaps matches TRBD1 (6 bases). CDR3 size: 16 residues. CDR1 and CDR2 from the germline V gene are MDHEN and SYDVKM. V gave up 6 bases and J gave up 4 bases, with 19 bases separating them. The DNA for the CDR3 is TGTGCCAGCAGACAATTTATTTGGACAGAAAATCAGCCCCAGCATTTT. As protein: CASRQFIWTENQPQHF.

DNA of the CDR3: TGTGCCAGCAGTTTTGCAGGGCCCCCTAACTACGAGCAGTACTTC. As protein: CASSFAGPPNYEQYF. The chain employs TRBV12-3 or TRBV12-4 and TRBJ2-7; D may be TRBD1 (5 bases). This CDR3 contains 15 residues. Trimming removed 3 bases from V and 3 bases from J, with 15 bases in between.

This clone was seen more than once but under ten times. The CDR3 protein is CASSILSTGNQPQHF. The CDR3 DNA sequence: TGTGCCAGTAGTATCCTTTCTACTGGCAATCAGCCCCAGCATTTT. This chain joins TRBV19 and TRBJ1-5; D is undetermined. Germline V CDR1 and CDR2: LNHDA, SQIVND (reference sequence). The ends were cut back, 3 bases at V and 2 bases at J, with 11 bases in the middle. The CDR3 has 15 amino acids.

In its sample, this clone was seen a few times. The chain employs TRBV27 and TRBJ1-2, with TRBD1 identical over 7 bases. CDR1 MNHEY and CDR2 SMNVEV come from the germline V gene (reference sequence). V lost 9 bases, J lost 8 bases, and 21 bases stayed unmatched. The CDR3 spans 16 residues. CDR3 residues: CASSPRSGGHVYGYTF. The CDR3 bases are TGTGCCAGTTCCCCCCGGTCAGGGGGGCACGTTTACGGCTACACCTTC.

In DNA form, the CDR3 reads TGTGCCAGCAGTTTGAGCGACACCGGGGAGCTGTTTTTT. It is translated as CASSLSDTGELFF. The chain employs TRBV12-3 or TRBV12-4 and TRBJ2-2; D unclear. The CDR3 runs 13 residues. V shed 3 bases and J shed 3 bases, with 5 bases lying between them.

The V and J genes are TRBV27 and TRBJ2-7; perhaps TRBD2 as D (6 bases). Germline assignment: CDR1 MNHEY and CDR2 SMNVEV (reference sequence). CDR3 size: 17 residues. V lost 3 bases, J lost 4 bases, and 22 bases lay in between. The DNA for the CDR3 is TGTGCCAGCAGTTTTACTTCTTCCCTGGCTGCGGGGTACGAGCAGTACTTC. This sequence encodes CASSFTSSLAAGYEQYF.

This rearrangement joins TRBV7-2 to TRBJ2-7; 7 positions match TRBD2. The trim removed 6 bases at V and 7 bases at J, leaving 3 bases unmatched. Looked up from germline, CDR1 is SGHTA and CDR2 is FQGNSA. The CDR3 contains 11 residues. The CDR3 sequence is CASRGGSEQYF. CDR3 coding DNA: TGTGCCAGCAGGGGCGGGAGTGAGCAGTACTTC.

The chain uses TRBV3-1 and TRBJ1-4, with 9 bases that match TRBD1. The CDR3 has 15 amino acids. J was trimmed by 5 bases and V by 5 bases; bases with no gene match: 6. CDR1 and CDR2 (germline): LGHDT, YNNKEL (reference sequence). The CDR3 DNA is TGTGCCAGCAGCACTCCGGGACAGGGAAATGAAAAACTGTTTTTT. It translates to CASSTPGQGNEKLFF. Based on the CDR3 plus reference TRBV3-1 and TRBJ1-4, the full variable domain is DTAVSQTPKYLVTQMGNDKSIKCEQNLGHDTMYWYKQDSKKFLKIMFSYNNKELIINETVPNRFSPKSPDKAHLNLHINSLELGDSAVYFCASSTPGQGNEKLFFGSGTQLSVL.

The chain recombines TRBV30 with TRBJ1-6; D call uncertain. Germline V CDR1 and CDR2: GTSNPN, SVGIG (reference sequence). Trimming left V 5 bases short and J 5 bases short, with 10 bases between. The CDR3 covers 13 residues. The CDR3 nucleotides read TGTGCCTGGCAAGGGCTTGATAATTCACCCCTCCACTTT. It encodes CAWQGLDNSPLHF.

This chain uses TRBV6-1 with TRBJ2-5, with 10 bases that match TRBD1. Germline CDR1 reads MNHNS; CDR2 reads SASEGT. Trimming cost V 6 bases and J 3 bases; bases outside gene matches: 4. This CDR3 region has 14 residues. This CDR3 is CASSGQGGEETQYF. In DNA form, the CDR3 reads TGTGCCAGCAGCGGACAGGGGGGGGAAGAGACCCAGTACTTC.

This clone was picked up a small number of times. This rearrangement joins TRBV2 to TRBJ1-5, with unresolved D. CDR3 length: 14 residues. Germline V lookup: CDR1 SNHLY, CDR2 FYNNEI. Trimming took off 7 bases at V and 0 bases at J, with 10 bases between the two ends. The CDR3 loop is CASNPFDSNQPQHF. CDR3 in DNA: TGTGCCAGCAATCCTTTTGATAGCAATCAGCCCCAGCATTTT.

CDR3 coding DNA: TGTGCCAGCACCAGACTAGCGGGGTTTAATGAGCAGTTCTTC. Protein product: CASTRLAGFNEQFF. The chain employs TRBV9 and TRBJ2-1, with 11 bases identical to TRBD2. The germline gives CDR1 SGDLS, CDR2 YYNGEE. The J segment lost 7 bases and the V segment lost 6 bases, leaving 6 bases of the junction unmatched. The CDR3 length is 14 residues.

The V and J genes are TRBV9 and TRBJ1-1; D is perhaps TRBD1 (6 bases). Per the germline V gene, CDR1 is SGDLS and CDR2 is YYNGEE. With 4 bases removed from V and 0 bases from J, the gap between germline ends came to 10 bases. This CDR3 spans 14 amino acids. The CDR3 DNA sequence: TGTGCCAGCAGCCCTCGGGACATGAACACTGAAGCTTTCTTT. Amino acid sequence: CASSPRDMNTEAFF.

V usage is TRBV6-1 and J usage is TRBJ1-5; 7 positions match TRBD1. After removal of 5 bases from V and 4 bases from J, the junction contained 2 bases not matched to a gene. There are 13 residues in the CDR3. The germline gives CDR1 MNHNS, CDR2 SASEGT. The CDR3 DNA is TGTGCCAGCAGTCGGGACAGAAATCAGCCCCAGCATTTT. Its translation: CASSRDRNQPQHF.

This clone was found a few times. V gene TRBV28 combines with J gene TRBJ2-1, with a tentative D call TRBD2 (6 bases). Trimming removed 1 base from V and 15 bases from J, with 16 bases in between. Germline V lookup: CDR1 MDHEN, CDR2 SYDVKM. This CDR3 has 13 amino acids. The CDR3 DNA follows: TGTGCCAGCAGTTTATACCAGGAGGGCGCGGGGTTCTTC. Amino acid sequence: CASSLYQEGAGFF. Looking up the rest from reference TRBV28 and TRBJ2-1 gives the full variable domain: DVKVTQSSRYLVKRTGEKVFLECVQDMDHENMFWYRQDPGLGLRLIYFSYDVKMKEKGDIPEGYSVSREKKERFSLILESASTNQTSMYLCASSLYQEGAGFFGPGTRLTVL.

This clone was seen more than once but under ten times. V is TRBV2 and J is TRBJ2-7; D may be TRBD1 (6 bases). Per the germline V gene, CDR1 is SNHLY and CDR2 is FYNNEI. The V end was cut by 1 base, the J end by 2 bases, with 12 bases between. This CDR3 comprises 15 residues. The CDR3 nucleotides read TGTGCCAGCAGTGAAGGGGCAGGGGTAACCTACGAGCAGTACTTC. Residues: CASSEGAGVTYEQYF.

The chain joins TRBV20-1 to TRBJ2-6; the D is unclear. The CDR3 sequence is 14 residues long. Germline assignment: CDR1 DFQATT and CDR2 SNEGSKA (reference sequence). Trimming stripped 3 bases from V and 2 bases from J, with 8 bases between. The CDR3 spells CSARPEAGANVLTF. DNA for the CDR3: TGCAGTGCTAGGCCCGAGGCTGGGGCCAACGTCCTGACTTTC.

The chain uses TRBV7-9 and TRBJ1-1; D is uncertain. The CDR3 is 12 amino acids. V was cut by 5 bases and J by 4 bases, with 8 bases left in between. CDR1 and CDR2 from the germline V gene are SEHNR and FQNEAQ (reference sequence). The DNA of the CDR3 is TGTGCCAGCAGCCTCCGGGGCACTGAAGCTTTCTTT. Amino acids: CASSLRGTEAFF.

The chain links TRBV4-2 to TRBJ2-6; D is uncertain. The V end lost 1 base, the J end lost 5 bases, and 6 bases lay between the germline ends. Per germline, CDR1 LGHNA and CDR2 YNFKEQ. The CDR3 spans 14 residues. The CDR3 reads CASSQGDRANVLTF. CDR3 nucleotides: TGTGCCAGCAGCCAAGGTGATAGGGCCAACGTCCTGACTTTC.

This sequence joins TRBV4-3 and TRBJ2-7; a weak D match, TRBD1 (6 bases). CDR1 is LGHNA, CDR2 YSLEER, per germline. V shed 3 bases and J shed 1 base, with 13 bases lying between them. The CDR3 is made up of 15 amino acids. The CDR3 loop is CASSQYRDISYEQYF. The CDR3 coding sequence is TGCGCCAGCAGCCAGTACCGGGACATATCCTACGAGCAGTACTTC.

CDR3 residues: CSASGGATNNEQFF. The CDR3 coding sequence is TGCAGTGCTAGCGGGGGGGCGACTAACAATGAGCAGTTCTTC. The chain recombines TRBV20-1 with TRBJ2-1; the match to TRBD2 covers 8 bases. The CDR3 is 14 residues long. The V gene end was trimmed by 3 bases and the J gene end by 5 bases; junction bases not matched to a gene: 6. Germline-derived CDR1 and CDR2 are DFQATT and SNEGSKA (reference sequence).

This chain uses TRBV2 with TRBJ1-2, with 9 bases aligning to TRBD1. The CDR3 length is 13 residues. With 4 bases clipped from V and 6 bases from J, the junction kept 3 bases outside the gene matches. CDR1 and CDR2 (germline): SNHLY, FYNNEI. The CDR3 here is CASSGQGGDGYTF. DNA for the CDR3: TGTGCCAGCAGTGGACAGGGGGGAGATGGCTACACCTTC.

The chain combines TRBV4-3 with TRBJ1-2, with 7 bases lining up with TRBD1. The CDR3 totals 14 residues. Germline CDR1 LGHNA, CDR2 YSLEER. Trimming took 5 bases from V and 7 from J; bases not matched to a gene: 10. Written as DNA, the CDR3 is TGCGCCAGCAGCGAAATACAGGGGCAGGGTGGCTACACCTTC. Translating gives CASSEIQGQGGYTF.

The chain has TRBV12-3 or TRBV12-4 and TRBJ2-7; D is undetermined. The CDR3 sequence is 14 residues long. V was clipped by 1 base and J by 2 bases, with 9 bases between them. The chain's CDR3 is CASSLGQVTYEQYF. CDR3 in DNA: TGTGCCAGCAGTTTAGGCCAGGTTACCTACGAGCAGTACTTC.

The chain is built from TRBV30 and TRBJ2-3; 7 bases fit TRBD1. The length of the CDR3 is 15 residues. With V trimmed by 5 bases and J by 6 bases, 14 bases remained unmatched. Germline CDR1 is GTSNPN and CDR2 is SVGIG (reference sequence). CDR3 DNA sequence: TGTGCCTGGGAAAGGACAGGAGGAGTGATGGATACGCAGTATTTT. Its protein product is CAWERTGGVMDTQYF.

A few counts support this clone. At one end the junction does not follow the germline gene, possibly because of a read error. The CDR3 reads CASSLQETRYF. CDR3 sequence (DNA): TGTGCCAGCAGTCTCCAAGAGACCCGGTACTTC. The gene calls are TRBV27 and TRBJ2-5; no reliable D call. Looked up from germline, CDR1 is MNHEY and CDR2 is SMNVEV (reference sequence). CDR3 size: 11 residues.